This T cell receptor beta chain was profiled in a study of cytomegalovirus exposure and HLA in healthy donors. Study-wide context: Among about 179 million T cells, an earlier analysis found about 110 million unique TCR beta sequences. General study results and limits: Per a prior analysis, the majority of TCR beta V segments were productive roughly 90% or roughly 30% of the time.

Comments on this clone: Its specificity is unknown.

The PCR used 60 Vbeta and 13 Jbeta primers. Clones were sequenced by immunoSEQ multiplex PCR, and TCRdb holds only the in-frame ones, with some missing. The top ten hold 1.7% of the sample, which has 110,000 to 150,000 clones, 60% to 80% seen once. The junction had 8 bases not matched to a gene; V was cut back by 6 bases and J by 1 base. The CDR3 length is 15 residues. Germline V gives CDR1 LNHDA, CDR2 SQIVND (reference sequence). Input material: PBMCs. This TCR was sampled from a woman in her thirties in good health and CMV-seronegative. V usage is TRBV19 and J usage is TRBJ1-2; 7 nucleotides agree with TRBD1. As DNA, the CDR3 is TGTGCCAGTAGCATACAGGGGCGAGGTAACTATGGCTACACCTTC. This gives the protein CASSIQGRGNYGYTF.